A selection of T cell receptor beta chains follows, all from one sample in a study of T cell responses to AZD1222 COVID-19 vaccine. The table came from immunoSEQ multiplex PCR; TCRdb's copy has only in-frame clones and leaves some out. Counted here are 150,000 to 200,000 clones, about 92% occurring once; the ten biggest clones make up approximately 5.9%. Sequencing was performed on peripheral blood, taken 28 days after the second AZD1222 dose. The receptors shown here come from an adult who received the AZD1222 COVID-19 vaccine. CDR3s include the opening cysteine and the closing phenylalanine or tryptophan. The D gene is left open where the match is weak. Clone size is stated in some rows and not others, as once, few, many or a class when expanded.

CDR3 protein,CDR3 DNA,D gene,V gene,J gene,clone size
CASSDGWTGGSRETQYF,TGTGCCAGCAGTGACGGTTGGACAGGGGGTTCGAGGGAGACCCAGTACTTC,TRBD1,TRBV2,TRBJ2-5,NA
CASSTQVGQPQHF,TGTGCCAGTAGTACCCAGGTGGGTCAGCCCCAGCATTTT,NA,TRBV19,TRBJ1-5,NA
CASGLGVNEQFF,TGTGCCAGCGGCCTAGGGGTGAATGAGCAGTTCTTC,NA,TRBV7-2,TRBJ2-1,NA
CASSFGAGDYEQYF,TGTGCCAGCAGCTTCGGGGCGGGGGACTACGAGCAGTACTTC,TRBD2,TRBV7-2,TRBJ2-7,once
CASSLWGGTGELFF,TGTGCCAGCAGCTTATGGGGGGGCACCGGGGAGCTGTTTTTT,TRBD2,TRBV11-2,TRBJ2-2,NA
CASSPESGRFTGELFF,TGTGCCAGCAGCCCAGAGAGCGGGAGATTCACCGGGGAGCTGTTTTTT,TRBD2,TRBV7-3,TRBJ2-2,NA
CAWGQAPGGYTF,TGTGCCTGGGGGCAGGCTCCGGGGGGCTACACCTTC,NA,TRBV30,TRBJ1-2,NA
CASSEASGRDGYTF,TGTGCCAGCAGTGAAGCGTCAGGGCGGGATGGCTACACCTTC,NA,TRBV6-1,TRBJ1-2,few
CASSYSRGALADTQYF,TGTGCCAGCAGTTACTCTCGGGGGGCATTGGCAGATACGCAGTATTTT,NA,TRBV6-6,TRBJ2-3,NA
CASSRGGLAGGYEQYF,TGTGCCAGCAGCCGCGGGGGACTAGCGGGAGGTTACGAGCAGTACTTC,TRBD2,TRBV6-6,TRBJ2-7,NA
CASSAGVWTIGYTF,TGTGCCAGCAGCGCGGGGGTTTGGACGATCGGCTACACCTTC,NA,TRBV28,TRBJ1-2,NA
CASRGLVEQYF,TGTGCCAGCAGGGGACTCGTCGAGCAGTACTTC,NA,TRBV6-5,TRBJ2-7,few
CASSFRGGYTF,TGCGCCAGCAGCTTTCGAGGTGGCTACACCTTC,NA,TRBV5-1,TRBJ1-2,NA
CASSPSRASGLYESYNEQFF,TGTGCCAGCTCACCATCACGAGCTAGCGGGTTATACGAATCCTACAATGAGCAGTTCTTC,TRBD2,TRBV18,TRBJ2-1,NA
CASSSVTSGSYEQFF,TGTGCCAGCAGTTCGGTGACTAGCGGGAGCTATGAGCAGTTCTTC,TRBD2,TRBV28,TRBJ2-1,NA
CASSLAASATGELFF,TGTGCCAGCAGCTTAGCTGCGTCAGCCACCGGGGAGCTGTTTTTT,NA,TRBV11-2,TRBJ2-2,NA
CASGSSNQPQHF,TGTGCCAGCGGGTCGAGCAATCAGCCCCAGCATTTT,NA,TRBV6-5,TRBJ1-5,NA
CSAGRYEQFF,TGCAGTGCTGGCCGCTATGAGCAGTTCTTC,NA,TRBV20-1,TRBJ2-1,NA
CASSGTSGGWAQFF,TGTGCCAGCAGCGGGACTAGCGGGGGGTGGGCGCAGTTCTTC,TRBD2,TRBV2,TRBJ2-1,NA
CASSFSSSTEQYF,TGTGCCAGCAGCTTTTCGTCCTCGACCGAGCAGTACTTC,NA,TRBV5-5,TRBJ2-7,NA
CASSSDRAFLFF,TGTGCCAGCAGTTCGGACAGGGCCTTTCTGTTTTTT,TRBD1,TRBV28,TRBJ1-4,NA
CASTPGGSGNTIYF,TGTGCCAGCACCCCCGGGGGCTCTGGAAACACCATATATTTT,NA,TRBV6-5,TRBJ1-3,once
CASSYRLGARPRDTQYF,TGTGCCAGCAGCTACCGCCTCGGGGCTAGACCTAGAGATACGCAGTATTTT,NA,TRBV5-6,TRBJ2-3,once
CASSPRSGDGYTF,TGTGCCAGCTCACCACGATCAGGAGATGGCTACACCTTC,NA,TRBV18,TRBJ1-2,NA
CASSSIGQGNGYTF,TGTGCCAGCAGTTCCATCGGACAGGGGAATGGCTACACCTTC,TRBD1,TRBV28,TRBJ1-2,NA
CASSDDREIAYGYTF,TGTGCCAGCAGCGACGACAGGGAGATTGCCTATGGCTACACCTTC,TRBD1,TRBV7-9,TRBJ1-2,NA
CASSFDWETQYF,TGTGCCAGCAGTTTTGATTGGGAGACCCAGTACTTC,NA,TRBV12-3/TRBV12-4,TRBJ2-5,once
CASSYGTENYGYTF,TGCGCCAGCAGCTACGGGACAGAGAACTATGGCTACACCTTC,TRBD1,TRBV4-3,TRBJ1-2,NA
CASSLRETATNEKLFF,TGTGCCAGCAGCTTAAGGGAAACCGCAACTAATGAAAAACTGTTTTTT,NA,TRBV7-9,TRBJ1-4,medium-sized
CATARFGNEQFF,TGTGCCACCGCTCGATTCGGCAATGAGCAGTTCTTC,NA,TRBV27,TRBJ2-1,NA
CAISTQGARGNTIYF,TGTGCCATCAGTACCCAGGGGGCACGTGGAAACACCATATATTTT,TRBD1,TRBV10-3,TRBJ1-3,NA